The TCR beta chain under discussion was sequenced for a study of regulatory T cells in long-lasting Graves disease. Study-level findings and limits: Only a small sample size was used, which may have cut accuracy. Persistent disease exhibited a predilection for TRBV28, TRBJ1-2 and TRBJ2-5.

Libraries of TCR beta came from iRepertoire HTBI primers plus Arm-PCR of CDR3 regions. Authors' data handling: Segment identification across samples yielded roughly 62 TRBV and 13 to 15 TRBJ segments. TCRdb reanalysed the multiplex PCR reads using MiXCR and keeps one entry per CDR3 protein. The V and J calls shown here were made by TCRdb, not taken from the authors' results. Altogether a few hundred thousand distinct CDR3 sequences are present, under 25% being singletons, with the ten largest covering roughly 13%. Time point in this sample: persistent/refractory GD, antithyroid drugs over 5 years with positive TRAb. RNA extracted from PBMCs served as the sequencing template. Remarks on this clonotype: The antigen is not known.

This CDR3 is built from 14 residues. Germline CDR1 SGDLS, CDR2 YYNGEE. V lost 0 bases and J 3 bases, leaving 9 bases between the germline ends. The receptor comes from a female donor with Graves disease. This sequence joins TRBV9 and TRBJ2-5; D may be TRBD1 (6 bases). The material was peripheral blood mononuclear cells (PBMCs), obtained when the disease was refractory, from a patient treated with antithyroid drugs. CDR3 nucleotides: TGTGCCAGCAGCGTAGGAAGGACAGAAGAGACCCAGTACTTC. Amino acid sequence: CASSVGRTEETQYF.